The 21 T cell receptor beta chains listed next were all sequenced from one sample in a study of beta chain features in type 1 diabetes. Overall study results and limits: Shortening that was moderate but significant affected the TCRB CDR3s of Type 1 diabetes patients in all four CD4+ subsets.

cDNA synthesis used the whole RNA isolate, giving expressed TCRB sequences. Sequenced by immunoSEQ multiplex PCR; TCRdb stores in-frame clones only, minus some. The sample contains a few hundred thousand clones, 16% of which appear only once. What these receptors recognize is not known. Sequenced: naive CD4+ T cells from blood. The origin of the receptors is a man in his thirties or forties with type 1 diabetes.

J is TRBJ2-1 and V is TRBV4-2, with 10 bases aligning to TRBD1. The CDR3 runs to 15 residues. V gave up 5 bases and J gave up 7 bases; unmatched junction bases: 8. CDR1 and CDR2 from the germline V gene are LGHNA and YNFKEQ. The CDR3 reads CASSERDRGLNEQFF. DNA for the CDR3: TGTGCCAGCAGCGAACGGGACAGGGGATTAAATGAGCAGTTCTTC.

This clone was seen a handful of times. The V call is TRBV30, the J call TRBJ2-7; D is undetermined. The CDR3 is 12 amino acids. The germline V gene has CDR1 GTSNPN and CDR2 SVGIG (reference sequence). V was shortened by 1 base and J by 2 bases, with 6 bases between the two germline ends. DNA of the CDR3: TGTGCCTGGAGTGGCAGGCCCTACGAGCAGTACTTC. Its protein product is CAWSGRPYEQYF.

This clone came up a few times. The V gene is TRBV30, the J gene TRBJ2-5; 8 bases match TRBD2. Germline V gene lookup returns CDR1 GTSNPN and CDR2 SVGIG (reference sequence). This CDR3 is built from 15 residues. With V trimmed by 2 bases and J by 5 bases, 10 bases remained unmatched. CDR3 sequence reads: CAWSRREGPRETQYF. In nucleotides, the CDR3 is TGTGCCTGGAGTCGACGGGAGGGCCCCAGGGAGACCCAGTACTTC.

For the CDR3, the DNA is TGTGCCAGCAGTTCTCAACCAGGGGTTAAGGCAGAGACCCAGTACTTC. It specifies CASSSQPGVKAETQYF. The J gene is TRBJ2-5, the V gene TRBV6-5; the D gene is possibly TRBD1 (6 bases). Trimming pared 4 bases from V and 4 bases from J, leaving 19 bases between. There are 16 residues in the CDR3. Per germline, CDR1 MNHEY and CDR2 SVGAGI.

The gene calls are TRBV7-9 and TRBJ2-1; 7 nucleotides match TRBD1. CDR1 is SEHNR, CDR2 FQNEAQ, per germline (reference sequence). The V and J ends lost 5 bases and 8 bases, in that order; junction bases with no gene match: 6. CDR3 length equals 13 residues. The CDR3 nucleotides read TGTGCCAGCAGCCTCAGGGGGACGGATGAGCAGTTCTTC. It is translated as CASSLRGTDEQFF.

The sample holds a few counts of this clone. This chain connects TRBV7-9 to TRBJ2-1; D is unresolved. Trimming left V 3 bases short and J 8 bases short, with 14 bases between. From germline, CDR1 is SEHNR and CDR2 FQNEAQ (reference sequence). This CDR3 contains 14 residues. CDR3 coding DNA: TGTGCCAGCAGCTTCTCGGCTTTGACGTATGAGCAGTTCTTC. Protein sequence: CASSFSALTYEQFF.

The sample holds a few counts of this clone. The chain couples TRBV7-9 to TRBJ2-1, with TRBD1 as a possible D gene (5 bases). This CDR3 spans 13 amino acids. In germline, CDR1 is SEHNR, CDR2 FQNEAQ (reference sequence). Trimming removed 6 bases at V and 0 bases at J, with 6 bases between. The CDR3: CASSTGSYNEQFF. DNA for the CDR3: TGTGCCAGCAGTACAGGCTCCTACAATGAGCAGTTCTTC.

The chain carries TRBV30 and TRBJ2-1; tentative D call: TRBD2 (5 bases). Germline loops: CDR1 GTSNPN, CDR2 SVGIG (reference sequence). This CDR3 is built from 12 residues. The ends were cut back, 2 bases at V and 4 bases at J, with 6 bases in the middle. The CDR3, as DNA: TGTGCCTGGAGTCGGGGTTACAATGAGCAGTTCTTC. Protein: CAWSRGYNEQFF.

This clone was counted between two and nine times. The chain uses TRBV10-3 and TRBJ2-7; 8 bases fit TRBD1. Germline V gene lookup returns CDR1 ENHRY and CDR2 SYGVKD. Trimming at V came to 7 bases and at J to 6 bases, leaving 11 bases not matched to a gene. The CDR3 extends over 14 amino acids. CDR3 bases: TGTGCCATCACCCTTGACAGGGGAGCCGGCGAGCAGTACTTC. It translates to CAITLDRGAGEQYF.

V and J are TRBV7-9 and TRBJ1-4, with a possible D match to TRBD1 (6 bases). The germline V and J ends were trimmed by 2 bases and 0 bases, with 13 bases remaining between them. Germline V gene lookup returns CDR1 SEHNR and CDR2 FQNEAQ (reference sequence). The CDR3 extends over 17 amino acids. The CDR3 DNA reads TGTGCCAGCAGCTTACGCATGACAGGTGCAACTAATGAAAAACTGTTTTTT. This encodes CASSLRMTGATNEKLFF.

The chain employs TRBV7-2 and TRBJ1-5; maybe TRBD1 (5 bases). There are 17 residues in the CDR3. The germline V and J ends were trimmed by 5 bases and 1 base, with 18 bases remaining between them. Germline V gene data show CDR1 as SGHTA and CDR2 as FQGNSA. The chain's CDR3 is CASSPGTSSRSNQPQHF. Written as DNA, the CDR3 is TGTGCCAGCAGCCCGGGGACTTCTTCTAGGAGCAATCAGCCCCAGCATTTT.

V and J are TRBV18 and TRBJ2-1; tentative D call: TRBD1 (5 bases). CDR3 length: 15 amino acids. V was cut by 2 bases and J by 3 bases, with 11 bases left in between. CDR1 KGHSH and CDR2 LQKENI come from the germline V gene. CDR3 coding DNA: TGTGCCAGCTCACCAGACAGACAAGACTACAATGAGCAGTTCTTC. This codes for CASSPDRQDYNEQFF.

A few counts support this clone. The V and J genes are TRBV29-1 and TRBJ2-1; no clear D. The CDR3 runs 14 residues. CDR1 SQVTM and CDR2 ANQGSEA come from the germline V gene. Trimming cost V 5 bases and J 0 bases, with 11 bases left between them. The chain's CDR3 is CSVRGLHSYNEQFF. The CDR3 nucleotides read TGCAGCGTTCGAGGCCTACACTCCTACAATGAGCAGTTCTTC.

This clone was seen a handful of times. The chain employs TRBV4-1 and TRBJ2-7; 10 nucleotides align to TRBD1. CDR1 MGHRA and CDR2 YSYEKL come from the germline V gene. The V and J ends lost 3 bases and 1 base, in that order; junction bases with no gene match: 3. CDR3 length equals 15 residues. For the CDR3, the DNA is TGCGCCAGCAGCCAGGGGACAGGGGCGTCCTACGAGCAGTACTTC. As protein: CASSQGTGASYEQYF.

A few counts support this clone. The chain is built from TRBV2 and TRBJ1-6, with 8 bases matching TRBD1. Germline V gives CDR1 SNHLY, CDR2 FYNNEI. The CDR3 length is 14 residues. The V gene end was trimmed by 6 bases and the J gene end by 9 bases; junction bases not matched to a gene: 7. CDR3 bases: TGTGCCAGCAGGGAGGACAGGGCGAGTTCACCCCTCCACTTT. This sequence encodes CASREDRASSPLHF. Variable domain in full (rest from reference TRBV2 and TRBJ1-6): EPEVTQTPSHQVTQMGQEVILRCVPISNHLYFYWYRQILGQKVEFLVSFYNNEISEKSEIFDDQFSVERPDGSNFTLKIRSTKLEDSAMYFCASREDRASSPLHFGNGTRLTVT.

The V and J genes are TRBV10-3 and TRBJ2-7, with a tentative D call TRBD1 (5 bases). Germline CDR1 reads ENHRY; CDR2 reads SYGVKD. V lost 2 bases, J lost 7 bases, and 15 bases lay in between. The CDR3 length is 14 residues. The CDR3 protein is CAISEDSGVREQYF. CDR3 coding DNA: TGTGCCATCAGTGAGGACAGTGGAGTGCGAGAGCAGTACTTC.

This clone was seen more than once but under ten times. J is TRBJ2-7 and V is TRBV7-2; 7 bases map to TRBD2. Germline-derived CDR1 and CDR2 are SGHTA and FQGNSA. The CDR3 sequence is 13 residues long. Unmatched junction bases numbered 8, after V lost 9 bases and J lost 3 bases. The CDR3: CASISQRGYEQYF. The DNA for the CDR3 is TGTGCCAGTATCTCCCAGCGGGGCTACGAGCAGTACTTC.

The table lists this clone with a few counts. This rearrangement joins TRBV4-3 to TRBJ2-4; tentative D call: TRBD2 (5 bases). Per germline, CDR1 LGHNA and CDR2 YSLEER. The V and J ends lost 4 bases and 6 bases respectively, with 16 bases between them. CDR3 length equals 15 residues. Here the CDR3 DNA reads TGCGCCAGCAGCCCCCAGGAGGTTTTGGGAAACATTCAGTACTTC. Its protein is CASSPQEVLGNIQYF.

This clone was found a few times. The chain couples TRBV28 to TRBJ2-1; 7 nucleotides match TRBD2. The V gene's germline CDR1 is MDHEN and CDR2 SYDVKM. Germline trimming cut 6 bases from V and 1 base from J; bases unmatched to any gene: 6. The CDR3 totals 15 residues. The CDR3 DNA reads as TGTGCCAGCAGCCCTAGCGGACTGTCCTACAATGAGCAGTTCTTC. It encodes CASSPSGLSYNEQFF.

The V and J genes are TRBV9 and TRBJ2-1, with 7 bases matching TRBD2. This CDR3 region has 15 residues. Germline CDR1 SGDLS, CDR2 YYNGEE. Trimming cost V 0 bases and J 7 bases; bases outside gene matches: 7. CDR3 residues: CASSVAGSGGNEQFF. CDR3 sequence (DNA): TGTGCCAGCAGCGTAGCCGGGTCGGGAGGTAATGAGCAGTTCTTC.

A few counts support this clone. This chain connects TRBV29-1 to TRBJ1-2; TRBD1 matches at 10 bases. Per germline, CDR1 SQVTM and CDR2 ANQGSEA. Trimming took 7 bases from V and 8 from J; bases not matched to a gene: 16. The CDR3 covers 15 residues. The CDR3 coding sequence is TGCAGCGCTACACGCCTGGGACAGGGGATAGGAGGCTACACCTTC. Translation: CSATRLGQGIGGYTF.